The present entry profiles one T cell receptor beta chain with its context. The assay was immunoSEQ multiplex PCR, and TCRdb's table has in-frame clones only and misses some. The table has around 75,000 clones, 85% to 90% seen once; the top ten hold 3% to 5%. The V and J ends lost 2 bases and 4 bases, in that order; junction bases with no gene match: 1. This CDR3 spans 15 amino acids. Germline lookup yields CDR1 SGHRS and CDR2 YFSETQ. The data originate from a study of blood T cell repertoires in COVID-19. This TCR derives from a man aged 65-85 years with active COVID-19. Specimen: peripheral blood. V gene TRBV5-1 combines with J gene TRBJ1-6, with 9 bases fitting TRBD1. CDR3 protein: CASSFGTGYNSPLHF. The CDR3 DNA reads TGCGCCAGCAGCTTCGGGACAGGGTATAATTCACCCCTCCACTTT. Full variable domain (remainder filled in from reference TRBV5-1 and TRBJ1-6): KAGVTQTPRYLIKTRGQQVTLSCSPISGHRSVSWYQQTPGQGLQFLFEYFSETQRNKGNFPGRFSGRQFSNSRSEMNVSTLELGDSALYLCASSFGTGYNSPLHFGNGTRLTVT.